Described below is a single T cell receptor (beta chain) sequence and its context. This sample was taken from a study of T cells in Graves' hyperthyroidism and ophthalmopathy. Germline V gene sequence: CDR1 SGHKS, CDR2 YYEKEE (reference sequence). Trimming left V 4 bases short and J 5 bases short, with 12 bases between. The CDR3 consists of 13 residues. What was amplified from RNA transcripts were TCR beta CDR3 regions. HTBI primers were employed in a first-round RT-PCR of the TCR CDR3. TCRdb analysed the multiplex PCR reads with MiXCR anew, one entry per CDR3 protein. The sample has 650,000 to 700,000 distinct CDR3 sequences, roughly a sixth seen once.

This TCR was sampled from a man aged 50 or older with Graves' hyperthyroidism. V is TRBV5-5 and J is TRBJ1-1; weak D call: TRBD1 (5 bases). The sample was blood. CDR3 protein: CASSRGGATEAFF. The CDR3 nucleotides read TGTGCCAGCAGCCGGGGGGGAGCAACTGAAGCTTTCTTT.